The 24 T cell receptor beta chains given below trace back to one sample, sequenced in a study of neurological immune-mediated disorders. TCRdb fed the 5' RACE reads into MiXCR, producing one record per CDR3 protein. The top ten clones hold approximately 10% of a sample with 39,000 or so distinct CDR3 sequences, more than 4.5% of them seen once. The sample comprised CD4+ T cells from blood. These receptors came from a man aged 18 to 30 in good health.

This clonotype was detected many times. The V and J genes are TRBV19 and TRBJ1-2; D is undetermined. CDR3 length: 14 residues. The ends were cut back, 6 bases at V and 0 bases at J, with 11 bases in the middle. CDR1 and CDR2 (germline): LNHDA, SQIVND (reference sequence). DNA for the CDR3: TGTGCCAGTAGCGCTTTGGCCACTAACTATGGCTACACCTTC. Translated, it gives CASSALATNYGYTF.

This clonotype was counted at least ten times. V usage is TRBV7-9 and J usage is TRBJ1-5, with 8 bases lining up with TRBD1. Per germline, CDR1 SEHNR and CDR2 FQNEAQ (reference sequence). Germline trimming cut 5 bases from V and 6 bases from J; bases unmatched to any gene: 3. The CDR3 sequence is 13 residues long. DNA for the CDR3: TGTGCCAGCAGCCGGACAGGGAGTCAGCCCCAGCATTTT. This gives the protein CASSRTGSQPQHF.

This clonotype was counted many times. The rearrangement uses TRBV10-3 and TRBJ2-7; tentative D call: TRBD1 (6 bases). This CDR3 comprises 16 residues. Germline V gene sequence: CDR1 ENHRY, CDR2 SYGVKD. Trimming removed 0 bases from V and 6 bases from J, with 18 bases in between. In DNA form, the CDR3 reads TGTGCCATCAGTGAGTCGGGGGCTGTGGGGGTCGCCGAGCAGTACTTC. It specifies CAISESGAVGVAEQYF.

This clonotype has ten or more counts. This chain's CDR3 is CASSEGTGGVANEKLFF. Here the CDR3 DNA reads TGTGCCAGCAGCGAAGGGACAGGGGGAGTAGCTAATGAAAAACTGTTTTTT. J is TRBJ1-4 and V is TRBV12-3 or TRBV12-4; the match to TRBD1 covers 11 bases. There are 17 residues in the CDR3. J gave up 3 bases and V 6 bases, and 9 bases lay outside the gene matches.

Ten or more counts support this clonotype. The rearrangement uses TRBV9 and TRBJ2-5; D uncertain. V was shortened by 1 base and J by 4 bases, with 11 bases between the two germline ends. The CDR3 length is 14 residues. Germline CDR1 and CDR2: SGDLS and YYNGEE. CDR3 bases: TGTGCCAGCAGCGTAAGTCCCCTCGGAGAGACCCAGTACTTC. This encodes CASSVSPLGETQYF. Full variable domain (rest looked up from reference TRBV9 and TRBJ2-5): DSGVTQTPKHLITATGQRVTLRCSPRSGDLSVYWYQQSLDQGLQFLIQYYNGEERAKGNILERFSAQQFPDLHSELNLSSLELGDSALYFCASSVSPLGETQYFGPGTRLLVL.

This clonotype was detected ten times or more. The chain joins TRBV6-1 to TRBJ1-6, with D possibly TRBD1 on 6 matching bases. CDR1 is MNHNS, CDR2 SASEGT, per germline. V was shortened by 1 base and J by 6 bases, with 13 bases between the two germline ends. This CDR3 comprises 16 residues. The CDR3 DNA reads TGTGCCAGCAGTGAAGTCGGGAGGGGGATTAATTCACCCCTCCACTTT. Residues: CASSEVGRGINSPLHF.

This clonotype occurred many times. The rearrangement joins TRBV29-1 to TRBJ1-3; D is undetermined. Germline CDR1 and CDR2: SQVTM and ANQGSEA. Deletions cut 0 bases from V and 0 bases from J, with 3 bases between. The CDR3 spans 13 residues. CDR3 DNA sequence: TGCAGCGTTGAAGATTCCTCTGGAAACACCATATATTTT. Amino acids: CSVEDSSGNTIYF.

This clonotype showed up many times. The V and J genes are TRBV20-1 and TRBJ2-1, with 16 bases matching TRBD2. The CDR3 has 14 amino acids. V gave up 5 bases and J gave up 8 bases; unmatched junction bases: 3. Germline lookup yields CDR1 DFQATT and CDR2 SNEGSKA (reference sequence). The CDR3 DNA reads TGCAGTGCTGGAGGGACTAGCGGGGGGGATGAGCAGTTCTTC. Encoded protein: CSAGGTSGGDEQFF.

This clonotype was seen many times. Relative to the germline gene, one junction end is altered; a read error may explain this. The J gene is TRBJ1-2, the V gene TRBV12-3 or TRBV12-4; D gene unclear. CDR3 size: 13 residues. As DNA, the CDR3 is TGTGCCAGCAGTTTAGCGCTAGTCGGGCAGGTTATCTTC. This sequence encodes CASSLALVGQVIF.

This clonotype was detected ten times or more. This sequence joins TRBV27 and TRBJ1-1; D is uncertain. The CDR3 has 14 amino acids. The V gene lost 6 bases and the J gene lost 9 bases, with 20 bases spanning the gap. The germline V gene has CDR1 MNHEY and CDR2 SMNVEV (reference sequence). The chain's CDR3 is CASSHPEGTRQAFF. Here the CDR3 DNA reads TGTGCCAGCAGCCACCCGGAGGGTACTAGGCAAGCTTTCTTT.

This clonotype was found many times. The rearrangement joins TRBV5-1 to TRBJ1-5; tentatively, D is TRBD1 (6 bases). V was clipped by 0 bases and J by 5 bases, with 15 bases between them. The CDR3 runs 16 residues. Germline loops: CDR1 SGHRS, CDR2 YFSETQ. The CDR3 nucleotides are TGCGCCAGCAGCTTGGGAGTAGGGGACATTTATCAGCCCCAGCATTTT. The encoded protein is CASSLGVGDIYQPQHF.

This clonotype came up many times. V and J are TRBV2 and TRBJ1-5, with D unclear. The CDR3 sequence is 13 residues long. Germline CDR1 reads SNHLY; CDR2 reads FYNNEI. The germline V and J ends were trimmed by 3 bases and 2 bases, with 5 bases remaining between them. The CDR3 spells CASSDEGNQPQHF. Here the CDR3 DNA reads TGTGCCAGCAGTGACGAGGGCAATCAGCCCCAGCATTTT. Full variable domain (outside the CDR3, taken from reference TRBV2 and TRBJ1-5): EPEVTQTPSHQVTQMGQEVILRCVPISNHLYFYWYRQILGQKVEFLVSFYNNEISEKSEIFDDQFSVERPDGSNFTLKIRSTKLEDSAMYFCASSDEGNQPQHFGDGTRLSIL.

This clonotype was picked up many times. The J gene is TRBJ1-1, the V gene TRBV11-2; D remains unclear. The CDR3 is 11 amino acids. CDR1 and CDR2 from the germline V gene are SGHAT and FQNNGV. V lost 9 bases, J lost 7 bases, and 12 bases lay in between. Written as DNA, the CDR3 is TGTGCCAGAATGGAGCGTGGTGAAGCTTTCTTT. Protein product: CARMERGEAFF.

This clonotype has a count of ten or more. The V and J genes are TRBV6-6 and TRBJ1-4; no definite D call. CDR3 size: 16 residues. V was trimmed by 0 bases and J by 5 bases, leaving 13 bases between them. The germline V gene encodes CDR1 MNHNY and CDR2 SVGAGI (reference sequence). The CDR3 sequence: CASSYSEGTKNEKLFF. CDR3 in DNA: TGTGCCAGCAGTTACTCGGAAGGAACCAAGAATGAAAAACTGTTTTTT.

The table lists this clonotype with many counts. The rearrangement joins TRBV10-3 to TRBJ1-2; no clear D. This CDR3 comprises 11 residues. Germline V gives CDR1 ENHRY, CDR2 SYGVKD. The V end lost 6 bases, the J end lost 1 base, and 3 bases lay between the germline ends. The CDR3 reads CAISDNYGYTF. The DNA for the CDR3 is TGTGCCATCAGCGATAACTATGGCTACACCTTC.

In its sample, this clonotype was seen many times. V and J are TRBV5-4 and TRBJ2-1; maybe TRBD1 (6 bases). Trimming took 3 bases from V and 10 from J, leaving 8 bases between them. Germline V gene sequence: CDR1 SGHNT, CDR2 YYREEE (reference sequence). The CDR3 length is 11 residues. CDR3 DNA sequence: TGTGCCAGCAGCTCACAGGGAGAGCAGTTCTTC. Residues: CASSSQGEQFF.

This clonotype was observed many times. This chain connects TRBV12-3 or TRBV12-4 to TRBJ2-7, with D perhaps matching TRBD2 (5 bases). V was trimmed by 3 bases and J by 3 bases, leaving 15 bases between them. This CDR3 is 15 amino acids long. The CDR3 loop is CASSFYSASRYEQYF. The CDR3, as DNA: TGTGCCAGCAGTTTCTATTCGGCTAGCCGCTACGAGCAGTACTTC.

This clonotype has more than one count but fewer than ten. In DNA, the CDR3 is TGTGCCAGCAGCGCGCCCAGGGGGGGGGTCCCCACTGAAGCTTTCTTT. Its translation: CASSAPRGGVPTEAFF. The chain recombines TRBV9 with TRBJ1-1; TRBD1 matches 7 bases. The CDR3 loop spans 16 amino acids. Germline V gene data show CDR1 as SGDLS and CDR2 as YYNGEE. Germline trimming cut 3 bases from V and 4 bases from J; bases unmatched to any gene: 12.

In this sample, this clonotype turned up many times. The chain links TRBV28 to TRBJ2-7; a weak D match, TRBD2 (5 bases). The V end was cut by 8 bases, the J end by 0 bases, with 14 bases between. Germline V gene data show CDR1 as MDHEN and CDR2 as SYDVKM. This CDR3 has 14 amino acids. CDR3 in amino acids: CASRGPLSSYEQYF. The CDR3 DNA reads TGTGCCAGCCGGGGTCCCCTGAGCTCCTACGAGCAGTACTTC.

At least ten counts were recorded for this clonotype. This chain links TRBV9 with TRBJ2-1, with no clear D. V shed 6 bases and J shed 0 bases, with 13 bases lying between them. The CDR3 extends over 15 amino acids. Germline V gene lookup returns CDR1 SGDLS and CDR2 YYNGEE. The CDR3 sequence is CASTLDLSSYNEQFF. CDR3 in DNA: TGTGCCAGCACCCTGGACCTAAGCTCCTACAATGAGCAGTTCTTC.

This clonotype has a count of ten or more. This chain joins TRBV4-2 and TRBJ1-2; D unclear. The germline V and J ends were trimmed by 1 base and 2 bases, with 11 bases remaining between them. Germline CDR1 reads LGHNA; CDR2 reads YNFKEQ. CDR3 length: 15 amino acids. CDR3 in amino acids: CASSQGHNLNYGYTF. The CDR3 bases are TGTGCCAGCAGCCAAGGACACAATTTGAACTATGGCTACACCTTC.

This clonotype has a count of ten or more. The chain employs TRBV5-5 and TRBJ1-5; 7 bases map to TRBD1. The V segment lost 4 bases and the J segment 8 bases; nucleotides outside the gene matches: 3. Germline CDR1 is SGHKS and CDR2 is YYEKEE (reference sequence). There are 12 residues in the CDR3. DNA of the CDR3: TGTGCCAGCAGCAACACAGGGGAGCCCCAGCATTTT. It translates to CASSNTGEPQHF.

This clonotype was picked up many times. The CDR3 spells CSVSPGGVNQPQHF. CDR3 DNA: TGCAGCGTTTCTCCAGGAGGGGTCAATCAGCCCCAGCATTTT. The genes are TRBV29-1 and TRBJ1-5, with TRBD1 as a possible D gene (5 bases). The CDR3 runs to 14 residues. V lost 5 bases, J lost 3 bases, and 14 bases lay in between. CDR1 and CDR2 from the germline V gene are SQVTM and ANQGSEA.

This clonotype was recorded many times. The J gene is TRBJ2-5, the V gene TRBV18; the D gene is possibly TRBD1 (5 bases). V was clipped by 6 bases and J by 2 bases, with 10 bases between them. The length of the CDR3 is 13 residues. The germline V gene encodes CDR1 KGHSH and CDR2 LQKENI. CDR3 sequence (DNA): TGTGCCAGCTCCCCAGGGAATCAAGAGACCCAGTACTTC. Amino acid sequence: CASSPGNQETQYF. The whole variable domain, filled in from reference TRBV18 and TRBJ2-5, reads NAGVMQNPRHLVRRRGQEARLRCSPMKGHSHVYWYRQLPEEGLKFMVYLQKENIIDESGMPKERFSAEFPKEGPSILRIQQVVRGDSAAYFCASSPGNQETQYFGPGTRLLVL.